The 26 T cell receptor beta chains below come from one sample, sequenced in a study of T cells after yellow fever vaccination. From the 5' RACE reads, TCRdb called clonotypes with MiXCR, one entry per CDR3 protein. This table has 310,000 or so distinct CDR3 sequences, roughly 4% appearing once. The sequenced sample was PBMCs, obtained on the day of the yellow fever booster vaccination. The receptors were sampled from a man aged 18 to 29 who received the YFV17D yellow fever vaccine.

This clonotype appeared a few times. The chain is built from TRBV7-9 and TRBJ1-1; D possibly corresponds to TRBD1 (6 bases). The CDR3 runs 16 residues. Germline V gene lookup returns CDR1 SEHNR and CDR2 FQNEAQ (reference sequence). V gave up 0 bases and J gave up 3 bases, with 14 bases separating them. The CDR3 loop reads CASSLARGGADTEAFF. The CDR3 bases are TGTGCCAGCAGCTTAGCGCGGGGGGGCGCGGACACTGAAGCTTTCTTT. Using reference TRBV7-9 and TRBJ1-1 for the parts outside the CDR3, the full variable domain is DTGVSQNPRHKITKRGQNVTFRCDPISEHNRLYWYRQTLGQGPEFLTYFQNEAQLEKSRLLSDRFSAERPKGSFSTLEIQRTEQGDSAMYLCASSLARGGADTEAFFGQGTRLTVV.

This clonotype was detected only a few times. DNA of the CDR3: TGTGCCAGCAGCCACAACGAACAGGGAACCCTCCACTTT. Its protein product is CASSHNEQGTLHF. The chain carries TRBV3-1 and TRBJ1-6, with TRBD1 as a possible D gene (6 bases). CDR1 LGHDT and CDR2 YNNKEL come from the germline V gene (reference sequence). The CDR3 consists of 13 residues. Trimming took off 3 bases at V and 14 bases at J, with 14 bases between the two ends.

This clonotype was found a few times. CDR3 region: CASSDTNSDEQFF. The CDR3 DNA reads TGTGCCAGCAGCGATACCAATTCCGATGAGCAGTTCTTC. The chain uses TRBV25-1 and TRBJ2-1; no definite D call. CDR1 is MGHDK and CDR2 is SYGVNS in the germline V gene. The CDR3 is made up of 13 amino acids. Trimming shortened V by 6 bases and J by 8 bases, and 14 bases separated the two germline ends.

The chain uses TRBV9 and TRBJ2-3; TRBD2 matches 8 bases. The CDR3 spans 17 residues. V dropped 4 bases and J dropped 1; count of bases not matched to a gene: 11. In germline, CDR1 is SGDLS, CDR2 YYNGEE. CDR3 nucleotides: TGTGCCAGCAGCTCCCGGGCGGGGGGCGTAGGCACAGATACGCAGTATTTT. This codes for CASSSRAGGVGTDTQYF.

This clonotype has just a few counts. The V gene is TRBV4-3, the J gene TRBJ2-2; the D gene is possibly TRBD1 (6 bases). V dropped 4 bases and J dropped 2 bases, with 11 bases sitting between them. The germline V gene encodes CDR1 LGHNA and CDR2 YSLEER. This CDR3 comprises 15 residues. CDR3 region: CASSRRTVNTGELFF. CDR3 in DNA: TGCGCCAGCAGCCGGCGGACAGTCAACACCGGGGAGCTGTTTTTT.

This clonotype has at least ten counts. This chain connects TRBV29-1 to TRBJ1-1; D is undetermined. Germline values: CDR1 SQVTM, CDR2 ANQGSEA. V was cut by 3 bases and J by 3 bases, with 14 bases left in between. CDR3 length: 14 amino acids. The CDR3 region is CSVDFLRSYTEAFF. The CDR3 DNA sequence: TGCAGCGTTGACTTCCTACGGTCGTACACTGAAGCTTTCTTT.

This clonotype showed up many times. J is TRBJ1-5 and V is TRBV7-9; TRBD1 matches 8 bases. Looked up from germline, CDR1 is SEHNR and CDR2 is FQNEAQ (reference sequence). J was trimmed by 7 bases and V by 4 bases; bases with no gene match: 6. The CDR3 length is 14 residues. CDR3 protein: CASSSGGLSQPQHF. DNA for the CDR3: TGTGCCAGCAGCTCAGGGGGCCTTAGCCAGCCCCAGCATTTT.

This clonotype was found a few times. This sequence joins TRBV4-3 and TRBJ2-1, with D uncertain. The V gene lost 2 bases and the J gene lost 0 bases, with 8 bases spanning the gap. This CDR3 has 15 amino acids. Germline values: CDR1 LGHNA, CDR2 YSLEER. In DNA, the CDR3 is TGCGCCAGCAGCCAAAGCCGCGGCTCCTACAATGAGCAGTTCTTC. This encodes CASSQSRGSYNEQFF.

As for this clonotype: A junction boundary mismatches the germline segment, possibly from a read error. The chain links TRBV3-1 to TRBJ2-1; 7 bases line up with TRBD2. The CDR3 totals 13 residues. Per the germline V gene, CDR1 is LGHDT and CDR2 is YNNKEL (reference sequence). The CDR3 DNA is TGTGCCAGCAATACGGGGGGTTACATTGAGCAGTTCTTC. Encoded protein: CASNTGGYIEQFF.

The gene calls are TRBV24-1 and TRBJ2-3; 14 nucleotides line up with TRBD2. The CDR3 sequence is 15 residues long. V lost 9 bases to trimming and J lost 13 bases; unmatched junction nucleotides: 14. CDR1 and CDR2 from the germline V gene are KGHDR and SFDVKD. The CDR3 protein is CATRSYGLAGGQEYF. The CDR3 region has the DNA TGTGCCACCCGCTCGTACGGACTAGCGGGGGGCCAGGAGTATTTT.

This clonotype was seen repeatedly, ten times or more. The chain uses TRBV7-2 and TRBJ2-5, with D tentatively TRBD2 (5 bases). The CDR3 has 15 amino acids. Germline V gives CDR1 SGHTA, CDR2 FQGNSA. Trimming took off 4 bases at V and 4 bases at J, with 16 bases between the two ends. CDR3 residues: CASSSRPGKGETQYF. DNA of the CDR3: TGTGCCAGCAGCTCTCGCCCGGGGAAGGGAGAGACCCAGTACTTC.

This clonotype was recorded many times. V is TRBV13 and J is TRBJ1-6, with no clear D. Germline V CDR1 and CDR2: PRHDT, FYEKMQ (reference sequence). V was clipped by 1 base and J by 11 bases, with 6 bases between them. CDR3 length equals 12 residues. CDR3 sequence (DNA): TGTGCCAGCAGCTTAGAAAGGGCACCCCTCCACTTT. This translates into CASSLERAPLHF.

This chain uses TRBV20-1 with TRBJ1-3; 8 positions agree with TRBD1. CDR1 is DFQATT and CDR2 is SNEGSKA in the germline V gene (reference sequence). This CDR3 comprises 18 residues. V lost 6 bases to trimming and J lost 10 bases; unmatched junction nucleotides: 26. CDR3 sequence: CSAFVLDRVGASRSTIYF. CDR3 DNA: TGCAGTGCCTTCGTCTTGGACAGGGTTGGGGCATCAAGATCGACCATATATTTT.

The CDR3 coding sequence is TGCAGTGCCGCGCAGTGGACAGCCGCTCAGCCCCAGCATTTT. This codes for CSAAQWTAAQPQHF. J is TRBJ1-5 and V is TRBV20-1; D is possibly TRBD1 (6 bases). There are 14 residues in the CDR3. The V gene's germline CDR1 is DFQATT and CDR2 SNEGSKA (reference sequence). V was clipped by 6 bases and J by 6 bases, with 18 bases between them.

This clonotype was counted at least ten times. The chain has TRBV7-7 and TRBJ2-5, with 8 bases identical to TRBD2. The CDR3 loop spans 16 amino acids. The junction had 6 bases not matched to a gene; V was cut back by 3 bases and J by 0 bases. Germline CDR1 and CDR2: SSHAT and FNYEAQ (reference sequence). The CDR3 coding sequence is TGTGCCAGCAGCTTCGGCTCAGCGGGGGACCAAGAGACCCAGTACTTC. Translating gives CASSFGSAGDQETQYF.

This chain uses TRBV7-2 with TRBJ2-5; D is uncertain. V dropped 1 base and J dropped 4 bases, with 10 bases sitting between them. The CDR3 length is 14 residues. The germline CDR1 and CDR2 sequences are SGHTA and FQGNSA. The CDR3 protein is CASSLDGIRETQYF. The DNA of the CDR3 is TGTGCCAGCAGCTTAGACGGTATTAGAGAGACCCAGTACTTC. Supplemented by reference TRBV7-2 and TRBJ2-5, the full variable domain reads GAGVSQSPSNKVTEKGKDVELRCDPISGHTALYWYRQSLGQGLEFLIYFQGNSAPDKSGLPSDRFSAERTGGSVSTLTIQRTQQEDSAVYLCASSLDGIRETQYFGPGTRLLVL.

CDR3 in DNA: TGTGCCAGCAGATTGGACAGGTACCGCACAGATACGCAGTATTTT. The encoded protein is CASRLDRYRTDTQYF. The chain has TRBV12-3 or TRBV12-4 and TRBJ2-3, with TRBD1 matching over 7 bases. The V and J ends lost 6 bases and 1 base, in that order; junction bases with no gene match: 7. The CDR3 is 15 residues long.

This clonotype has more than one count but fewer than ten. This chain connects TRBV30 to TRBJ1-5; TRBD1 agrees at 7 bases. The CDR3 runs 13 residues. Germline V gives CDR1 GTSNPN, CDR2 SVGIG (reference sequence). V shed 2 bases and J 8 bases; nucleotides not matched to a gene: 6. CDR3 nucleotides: TGTGCCTGGAGTAGACAGGGTAGCGAGCCCCAGCATTTT. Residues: CAWSRQGSEPQHF.

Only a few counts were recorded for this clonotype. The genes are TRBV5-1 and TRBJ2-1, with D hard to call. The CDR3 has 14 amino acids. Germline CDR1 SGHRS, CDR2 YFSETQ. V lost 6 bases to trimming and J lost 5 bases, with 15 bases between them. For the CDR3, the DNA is TGCGCCAGCAACATGAGAGGAATGAACAATGAGCAGTTCTTC. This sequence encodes CASNMRGMNNEQFF.

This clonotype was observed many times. The CDR3 spells CASSSTVREQYF. In DNA form, the CDR3 reads TGTGCCAGCAGTTCGACAGTTCGCGAGCAGTACTTC. The chain couples TRBV12-3 or TRBV12-4 to TRBJ2-7; D possibly corresponds to TRBD1 (5 bases). With 4 bases removed from V and 6 bases from J, the gap between germline ends came to 10 bases. CDR3 length: 12 residues.

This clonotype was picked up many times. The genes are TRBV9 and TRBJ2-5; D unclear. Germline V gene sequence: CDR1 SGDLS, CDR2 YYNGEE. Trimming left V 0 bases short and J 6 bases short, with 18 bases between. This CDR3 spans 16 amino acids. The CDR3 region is CASSVDLLSFSQTQYF. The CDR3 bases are TGTGCCAGCAGCGTAGATTTGCTCTCTTTCTCGCAGACCCAGTACTTC.

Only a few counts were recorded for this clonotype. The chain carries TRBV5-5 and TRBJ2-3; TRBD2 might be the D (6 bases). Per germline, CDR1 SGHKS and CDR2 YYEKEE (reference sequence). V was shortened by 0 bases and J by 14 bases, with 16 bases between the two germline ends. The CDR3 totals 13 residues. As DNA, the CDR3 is TGTGCCAGCAGCTTGGTGTTGGGGGTCGGGGGGTATTTT. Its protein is CASSLVLGVGGYF.

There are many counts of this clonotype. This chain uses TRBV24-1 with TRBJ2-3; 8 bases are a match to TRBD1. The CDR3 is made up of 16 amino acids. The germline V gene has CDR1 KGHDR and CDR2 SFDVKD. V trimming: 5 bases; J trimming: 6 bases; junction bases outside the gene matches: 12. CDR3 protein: CATSGKQGEGTDTQYF. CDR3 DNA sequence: TGTGCCACCAGTGGCAAACAGGGGGAAGGTACGGATACGCAGTATTTT.

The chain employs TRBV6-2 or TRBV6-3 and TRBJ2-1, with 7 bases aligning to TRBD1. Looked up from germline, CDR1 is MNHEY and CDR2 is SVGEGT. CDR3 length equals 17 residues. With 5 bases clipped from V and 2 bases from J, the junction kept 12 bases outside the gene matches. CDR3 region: CASSTHPQGLPYNEQFF. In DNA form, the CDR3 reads TGTGCCAGCAGTACCCATCCACAGGGGCTGCCCTACAATGAGCAGTTCTTC.

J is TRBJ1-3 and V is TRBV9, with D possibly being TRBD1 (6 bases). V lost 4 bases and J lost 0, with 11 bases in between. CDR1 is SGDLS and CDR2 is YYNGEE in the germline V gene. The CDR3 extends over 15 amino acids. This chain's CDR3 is CASSRDTRSGNTIYF. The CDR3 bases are TGTGCCAGCAGCCGGGACACGCGCTCTGGAAACACCATATATTTT. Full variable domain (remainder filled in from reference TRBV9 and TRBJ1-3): DSGVTQTPKHLITATGQRVTLRCSPRSGDLSVYWYQQSLDQGLQFLIQYYNGEERAKGNILERFSAQQFPDLHSELNLSSLELGDSALYFCASSRDTRSGNTIYFGEGSWLTVV.

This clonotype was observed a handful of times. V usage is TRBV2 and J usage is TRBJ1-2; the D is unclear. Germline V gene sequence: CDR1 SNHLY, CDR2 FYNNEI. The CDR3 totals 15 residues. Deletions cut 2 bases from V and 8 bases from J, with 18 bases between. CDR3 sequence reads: CASSENWGEAGGYTF. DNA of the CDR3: TGTGCCAGCAGTGAAAACTGGGGAGAAGCGGGAGGCTACACCTTC.